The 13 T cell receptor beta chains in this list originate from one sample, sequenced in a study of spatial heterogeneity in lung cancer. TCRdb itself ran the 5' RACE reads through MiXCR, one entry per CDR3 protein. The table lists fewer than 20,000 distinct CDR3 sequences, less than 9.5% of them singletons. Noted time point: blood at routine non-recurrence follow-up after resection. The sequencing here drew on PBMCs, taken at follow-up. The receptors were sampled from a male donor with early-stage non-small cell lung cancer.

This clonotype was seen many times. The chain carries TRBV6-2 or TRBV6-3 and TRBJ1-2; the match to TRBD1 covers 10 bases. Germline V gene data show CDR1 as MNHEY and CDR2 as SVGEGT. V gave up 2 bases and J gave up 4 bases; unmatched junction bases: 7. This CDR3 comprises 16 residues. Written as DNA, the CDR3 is TGTGCCAGCAGTTACGCCCGGACAGGGGGGTCCTATGGCTACACCTTC. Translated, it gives CASSYARTGGSYGYTF.

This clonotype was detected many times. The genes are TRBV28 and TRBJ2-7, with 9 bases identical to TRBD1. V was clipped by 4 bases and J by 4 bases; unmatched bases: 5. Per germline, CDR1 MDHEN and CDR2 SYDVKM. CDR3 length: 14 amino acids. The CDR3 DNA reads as TGTGCCAGCAGTTCCGGGACAGGGTTTTACGAGCAGTACTTC. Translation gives CASSSGTGFYEQYF.

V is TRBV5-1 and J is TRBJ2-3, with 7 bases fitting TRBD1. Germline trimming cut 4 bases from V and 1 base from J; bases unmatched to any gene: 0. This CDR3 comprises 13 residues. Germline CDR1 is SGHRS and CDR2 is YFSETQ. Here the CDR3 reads CASSGQGTDTQYF. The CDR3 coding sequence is TGCGCCAGCAGCGGACAGGGCACAGATACGCAGTATTTT.

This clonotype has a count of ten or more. The CDR3 coding sequence is TGTGCCACCAGTGATCCTACGGGACAGGGGACTTTCCCCGAGTTCTTC. Translated, it gives CATSDPTGQGTFPEFF. The chain has TRBV24-1 and TRBJ2-1; 10 bases agree with TRBD1. V shed 3 bases, J shed 14 bases, and the junction held 15 bases outside the gene matches. Germline CDR1 KGHDR, CDR2 SFDVKD. The CDR3 loop spans 16 amino acids.

This chain's CDR3 is CASSDEGGSNEQFF. CDR3 nucleotide sequence: TGTGCCAGCAGTGACGAAGGTGGTTCCAATGAGCAGTTCTTC. The chain links TRBV6-4 to TRBJ2-1; unclear D gene. The CDR3 extends over 14 amino acids. V was cut by 2 bases and J by 6 bases, with 11 bases left in between. Germline V CDR1 and CDR2: MRHNA, SNTAGT.

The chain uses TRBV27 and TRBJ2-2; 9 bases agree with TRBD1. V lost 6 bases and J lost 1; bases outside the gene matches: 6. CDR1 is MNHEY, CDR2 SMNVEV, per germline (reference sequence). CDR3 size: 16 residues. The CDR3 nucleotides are TGTGCCAGCAGCCCCTGGGGACAGGGGAACACCGGGGAGCTGTTTTTT. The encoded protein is CASSPWGQGNTGELFF.

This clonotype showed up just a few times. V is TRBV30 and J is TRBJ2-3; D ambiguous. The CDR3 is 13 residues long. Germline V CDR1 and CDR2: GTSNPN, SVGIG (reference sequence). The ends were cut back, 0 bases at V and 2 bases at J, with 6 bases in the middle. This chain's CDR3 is CAWSVHATDTQYF. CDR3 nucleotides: TGTGCCTGGAGTGTACACGCCACAGATACGCAGTATTTT.

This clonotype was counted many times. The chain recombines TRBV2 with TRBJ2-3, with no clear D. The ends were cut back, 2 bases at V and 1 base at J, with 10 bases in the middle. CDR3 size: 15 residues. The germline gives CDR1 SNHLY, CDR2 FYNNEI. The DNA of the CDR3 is TGTGCCAGCAGTGAACAGCAGGCTGGCACAGATACGCAGTATTTT. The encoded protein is CASSEQQAGTDTQYF.

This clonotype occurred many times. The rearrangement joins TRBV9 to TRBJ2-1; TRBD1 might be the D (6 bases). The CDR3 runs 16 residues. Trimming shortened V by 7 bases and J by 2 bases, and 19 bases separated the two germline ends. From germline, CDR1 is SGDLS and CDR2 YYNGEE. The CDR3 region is CASQPRGGSAYNEQFF. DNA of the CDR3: TGTGCCAGCCAACCGAGAGGGGGTTCGGCCTACAATGAGCAGTTCTTC.

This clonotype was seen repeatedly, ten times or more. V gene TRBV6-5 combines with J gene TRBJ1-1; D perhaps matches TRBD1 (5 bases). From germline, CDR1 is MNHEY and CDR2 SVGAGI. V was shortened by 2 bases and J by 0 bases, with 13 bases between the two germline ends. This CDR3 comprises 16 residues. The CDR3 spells CASSYQAGNVNTEAFF. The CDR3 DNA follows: TGTGCCAGCAGTTACCAAGCAGGGAACGTGAACACTGAAGCTTTCTTT.

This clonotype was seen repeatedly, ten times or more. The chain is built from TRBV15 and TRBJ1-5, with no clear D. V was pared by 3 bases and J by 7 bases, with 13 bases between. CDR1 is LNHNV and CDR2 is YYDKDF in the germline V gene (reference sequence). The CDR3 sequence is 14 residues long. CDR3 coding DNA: TGTGCCACCAGCAGGGAAGGGAGCCGCCAGCCCCAGCATTTT. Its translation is CATSREGSRQPQHF.

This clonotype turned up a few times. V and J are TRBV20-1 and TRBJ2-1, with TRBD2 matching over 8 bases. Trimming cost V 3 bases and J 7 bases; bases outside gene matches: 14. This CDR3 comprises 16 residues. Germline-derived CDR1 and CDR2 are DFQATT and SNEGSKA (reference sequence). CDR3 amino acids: CSARVTSGAPGNEQFF. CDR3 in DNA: TGCAGTGCTAGGGTAACTAGCGGAGCCCCTGGAAATGAGCAGTTCTTC.

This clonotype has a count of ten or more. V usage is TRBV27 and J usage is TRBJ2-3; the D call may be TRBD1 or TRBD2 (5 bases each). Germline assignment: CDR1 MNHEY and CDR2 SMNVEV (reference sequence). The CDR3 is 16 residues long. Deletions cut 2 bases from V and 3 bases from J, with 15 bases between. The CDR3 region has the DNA TGTGCCAGCAGTTTAGTGTGGGAGTGGGGGACAGATACGCAGTATTTT. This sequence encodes CASSLVWEWGTDTQYF.